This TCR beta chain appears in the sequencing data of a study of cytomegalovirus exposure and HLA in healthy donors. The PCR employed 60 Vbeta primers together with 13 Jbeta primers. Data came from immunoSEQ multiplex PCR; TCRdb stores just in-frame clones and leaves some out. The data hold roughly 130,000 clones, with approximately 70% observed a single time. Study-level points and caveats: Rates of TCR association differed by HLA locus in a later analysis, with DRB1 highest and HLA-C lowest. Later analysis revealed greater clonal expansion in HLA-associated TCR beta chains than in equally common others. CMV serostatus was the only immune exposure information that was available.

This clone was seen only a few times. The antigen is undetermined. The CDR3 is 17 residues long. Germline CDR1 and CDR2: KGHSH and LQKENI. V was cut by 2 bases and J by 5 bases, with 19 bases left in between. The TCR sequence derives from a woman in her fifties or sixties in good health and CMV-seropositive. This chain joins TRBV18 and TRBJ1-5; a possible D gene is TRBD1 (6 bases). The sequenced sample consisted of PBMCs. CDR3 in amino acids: CASSPKGPGGGDQPQHF. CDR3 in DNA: TGTGCCAGCTCACCAAAGGGCCCGGGAGGGGGGGATCAGCCCCAGCATTTT.